The 28 T cell receptor beta chains below were found in one sample sequenced in a study of cytomegalovirus exposure and HLA in healthy donors. The primer mix had 60 Vbeta and 13 Jbeta primers. The table came from immunoSEQ multiplex PCR; TCRdb's copy has only in-frame clones and leaves some out. The table lists 190,000 or so clones, over 80% of them singletons. Material: PBMCs. Every receptor here comes from a man aged 50 to 60 in good health and CMV-seronegative.

The V gene is TRBV4-2, the J gene TRBJ2-3; 8 bases match TRBD2. V lost 3 bases, J lost 6 bases, and 20 bases stayed unmatched. This CDR3 comprises 19 residues. From germline, CDR1 is LGHNA and CDR2 YNFKEQ. CDR3 in amino acids: CASSHLEVFGGGTGDTQYF. The CDR3 bases are TGTGCCAGCAGCCACCTGGAGGTGTTTGGCGGGGGGACGGGTGATACGCAGTATTTT.

A remark on this clone: The junction differs from germline at one of its ends, possibly a read error. V usage is TRBV18 and J usage is TRBJ2-7; D uncertain. The CDR3 runs 12 residues. Germline CDR1 and CDR2: KGHSH and LQKENI. DNA for the CDR3: TGTGCCAGCTCTCCACCAACATACGAGCAGTACTTC. Its translation: CASSPPTYEQYF.

The rearrangement uses TRBV5-1 and TRBJ2-2, with no clear D. Trimming left V 4 bases short and J 2 bases short, with 9 bases between. The CDR3 is 14 residues long. Germline V CDR1 and CDR2: SGHRS, YFSETQ. The CDR3 region has the DNA TGCGCCAGCAGCCCTCCCCTTAACACCGGGGAGCTGTTTTTT. It encodes CASSPPLNTGELFF.

The CDR3 region is CASENSGGYTF. CDR3 bases: TGTGCCAGCGAAAACTCAGGTGGCTACACCTTC. The chain is built from TRBV5-3 and TRBJ1-2; no clear D. TRBV5-3 carries the ORF label, with uncertain function. The length of the CDR3 is 11 residues. With 8 bases removed from V and 7 bases from J, the gap between germline ends came to 12 bases.

J is TRBJ1-2 and V is TRBV11-2, with D hard to call. The CDR3 has 12 amino acids. Looked up from germline, CDR1 is SGHAT and CDR2 is FQNNGV. The germline V and J ends were trimmed by 10 bases and 4 bases, with 13 bases remaining between them. CDR3 amino acids: CATRDIFYGYTF. In DNA, the CDR3 is TGTGCCACGAGAGACATTTTCTATGGCTACACCTTC.

The chain uses TRBV7-2 and TRBJ2-1; 9 positions agree with TRBD2. The V segment lost 6 bases and the J segment 7 bases; nucleotides outside the gene matches: 10. The germline CDR1 and CDR2 sequences are SGHTA and FQGNSA. This CDR3 has 15 residues. CDR3 protein: CASRQGAGGGNEQFF. In nucleotides, the CDR3 is TGTGCCAGCAGGCAGGGAGCGGGGGGCGGAAATGAGCAGTTCTTC.

This chain joins TRBV7-3 and TRBJ2-3, with 8 bases identical to TRBD2. J gave up 4 bases and V 1 base, and 13 bases lay outside the gene matches. Per germline, CDR1 SGHTA and CDR2 FQGTGA. The CDR3 has 18 residues. CDR3 sequence reads: CASSLNYRVAGIADTQYF. The DNA of the CDR3 is TGTGCCAGCAGCTTAAACTATAGGGTAGCGGGAATCGCAGATACGCAGTATTTT.

CDR3 in amino acids: CASSQEVASYSNQPQHF. The CDR3 coding sequence is TGCGCCAGCAGCCAAGAGGTCGCGAGTTATAGCAATCAGCCCCAGCATTTT. The J gene is TRBJ1-5, the V gene TRBV4-3; unclear D gene. The ends were cut back, 0 bases at V and 0 bases at J, with 12 bases in the middle. The CDR3 spans 17 residues. Germline V CDR1 and CDR2: LGHNA, YSLEER.

This rearrangement joins TRBV6-6 to TRBJ2-5; TRBD1 agrees at 9 bases. The J call could be wrong; TRBJ2-7 is a better fit for the DNA end. Germline V gene lookup returns CDR1 MNHNY and CDR2 SVGAGI (reference sequence). The CDR3 length is 14 residues. For the CDR3, the DNA is TGTGCCAGCGGGGGGGGACAGGGCTCCTACGAGCAGTACTTC. Translating gives CASGGGQGSYEQYF.

The V call is TRBV29-1, the J call TRBJ1-6; 11 bases align to TRBD1. J gave up 7 bases and V 5 bases, and 7 bases lay outside the gene matches. Germline CDR1 and CDR2: SQVTM and ANQGSEA. The CDR3 spans 15 residues. The CDR3 reads CSVQAGTGGNSPLHF. The CDR3 DNA reads as TGCAGCGTTCAGGCCGGGACAGGGGGAAATTCACCCCTCCACTTT.

The CDR3 protein is CSVERPTGGLDEQFF. The CDR3, as DNA: TGCAGCGTTGAAAGGCCGACAGGGGGTTTGGATGAGCAGTTCTTC. This sequence joins TRBV29-1 and TRBJ2-1, with 9 bases that match TRBD1. The CDR3 extends over 15 amino acids. The junction had 10 bases not matched to a gene; V was cut back by 2 bases and J by 8 bases. Germline assignment: CDR1 SQVTM and CDR2 ANQGSEA.

The V call is TRBV7-9, the J call TRBJ2-6, with D possibly matching TRBD1 (5 bases). The CDR3 runs 14 residues. Germline V lookup: CDR1 SEHNR, CDR2 FQNEAQ (reference sequence). Here the CDR3 reads CSDRVSSGANVLTF. CDR3 in DNA: TGTTCCGACAGAGTTAGCTCTGGGGCCAACGTCCTGACTTTC.

This clone was seen just once. The rearrangement uses TRBV5-4 and TRBJ1-1, with 7 bases that match TRBD1. Germline V gene lookup returns CDR1 SGHNT and CDR2 YYREEE (reference sequence). After removal of 0 bases from V and 4 bases from J, the junction contained 3 bases not matched to a gene. This CDR3 comprises 14 residues. This chain's CDR3 is CASSLGGGVTEAFF. In nucleotides, the CDR3 is TGTGCCAGCAGCTTGGGAGGGGGCGTCACTGAAGCTTTCTTT.

This chain links TRBV6-5 with TRBJ2-3, with D possibly TRBD2 on 7 matching bases. CDR1 and CDR2 (germline): MNHEY, SVGAGI. V lost 7 bases and J 4 bases, leaving 15 bases between the germline ends. This CDR3 is 14 amino acids long. This chain's CDR3 is CASKGGVIADTQYF. CDR3 DNA: TGTGCCAGCAAGGGGGGGGTTATCGCAGATACGCAGTATTTT.

The V gene is TRBV7-9, the J gene TRBJ1-2; D is undetermined. This CDR3 spans 14 amino acids. The germline V and J ends were trimmed by 2 bases and 4 bases, with 11 bases remaining between them. Germline V gene sequence: CDR1 SEHNR, CDR2 FQNEAQ (reference sequence). CDR3 sequence: CASSLSTTIYGYTF. CDR3 DNA sequence: TGTGCCAGCAGCTTATCAACGACTATCTATGGCTACACCTTC.

The rearrangement joins TRBV7-2 to TRBJ1-2; 7 bases are a match to TRBD1. CDR3 length: 15 amino acids. Germline loops: CDR1 SGHTA, CDR2 FQGNSA. The ends lost 1 base at V and 6 bases at J; junction bases unmatched: 8. CDR3 coding DNA: TGTGCCAGCAGCTTAGGGTCGGGACAGATCCATGGCTACACCTTC. It yields the protein CASSLGSGQIHGYTF.

The J gene is TRBJ2-1, the V gene TRBV7-2, with 7 bases matching TRBD2. The J segment lost 7 bases and the V segment lost 2 bases, leaving 8 bases of the junction unmatched. Germline V gene data show CDR1 as SGHTA and CDR2 as FQGNSA. The CDR3 runs to 15 residues. The CDR3 DNA follows: TGTGCCAGCAGCTTAAATTGGCTAGCGGTTAATGAGCAGTTCTTC. Encoded protein: CASSLNWLAVNEQFF.

The genes are TRBV5-1 and TRBJ2-3; D uncertain. The CDR3 length is 17 residues. The V end was cut by 2 bases, the J end by 0 bases, with 16 bases between. CDR1 is SGHRS and CDR2 is YFSETQ in the germline V gene. CDR3 region: CASSFSDTLYSTDTQYF. CDR3 bases: TGCGCCAGCAGCTTCTCAGACACCCTATATAGCACAGATACGCAGTATTTT.

Comments on this clone: The same CDR3 also results from other DNA sequences found in this sample. This rearrangement joins TRBV19 to TRBJ2-5; a weak D match, TRBD1 (5 bases). With 3 bases removed from V and 2 bases from J, the gap between germline ends came to 7 bases. CDR1 is LNHDA and CDR2 is SQIVND in the germline V gene (reference sequence). The CDR3 runs 13 residues. In nucleotides, the CDR3 is TGTGCCAGTAGTATCCAGGGTCAAGAGACCCAGTACTTC. It yields the protein CASSIQGQETQYF.

This chain joins TRBV5-1 and TRBJ2-7, with 13 bases lining up with TRBD2. CDR3 size: 17 residues. The V segment lost 2 bases and the J segment 1 base; nucleotides outside the gene matches: 6. Germline V gene lookup returns CDR1 SGHRS and CDR2 YFSETQ. Here the CDR3 DNA reads TGCGCCAGCAGCTTCGGGACTAGCGGGACGGAGTCCTACGAGCAGTACTTC. This sequence encodes CASSFGTSGTESYEQYF. The whole variable domain, filled in from reference TRBV5-1 and TRBJ2-7, reads KAGVTQTPRYLIKTRGQQVTLSCSPISGHRSVSWYQQTPGQGLQFLFEYFSETQRNKGNFPGRFSGRQFSNSRSEMNVSTLELGDSALYLCASSFGTSGTESYEQYFGPGTRLTVT.

The chain carries TRBV7-2 and TRBJ1-4, with D perhaps matching TRBD1 (6 bases). The CDR3 totals 14 residues. Trimming took off 5 bases at V and 7 bases at J, with 14 bases between the two ends. Germline CDR1 is SGHTA and CDR2 is FQGNSA. CDR3: CASSRGQFPEKLFF. The DNA for the CDR3 is TGTGCCAGCAGCCGCGGACAGTTCCCTGAAAAACTGTTTTTT.

This rearrangement joins TRBV19 to TRBJ2-5; 11 positions match TRBD2. This CDR3 is 19 amino acids long. Germline CDR1 is LNHDA and CDR2 is SQIVND (reference sequence). V dropped 6 bases and J dropped 0; count of bases not matched to a gene: 15. The CDR3 here is CASRRLAGPQNPYQETQYF. The CDR3 nucleotides read TGTGCCAGTAGGCGACTAGCGGGACCCCAAAACCCCTACCAAGAGACCCAGTACTTC. Complete variable domain (other parts from reference TRBV19 and TRBJ2-5): DGGITQSPKYLFRKEGQNVTLSCEQNLNHDAMYWYRQDPGQGLRLIYYSQIVNDFQKGDIAEGYSVSREKKESFPLTVTSAQKNPTAFYLCASRRLAGPQNPYQETQYFGPGTRLLVL.

This chain joins TRBV6-4 and TRBJ1-6; 7 bases are shared with TRBD1. Trimming at V came to 6 bases and at J to 10 bases, leaving 6 bases not matched to a gene. Germline CDR1 is MRHNA and CDR2 is SNTAGT. The CDR3 is 13 residues long. In DNA, the CDR3 is TGTGCCAGCAGCATTCAGGGGGGCTCACCCCTCCACTTT. Residues: CASSIQGGSPLHF.

This chain uses TRBV28 with TRBJ2-2, with 11 bases identical to TRBD2. In germline, CDR1 is MDHEN, CDR2 SYDVKM. V gave up 6 bases and J gave up 4 bases; unmatched junction bases: 1. CDR3 length: 14 residues. The CDR3 nucleotides are TGTGCCAGCAGCCTAGCGGGAGGCACCGGGGAGCTGTTTTTT. Translation: CASSLAGGTGELFF.

The V gene is TRBV9, the J gene TRBJ2-7; 8 bases are shared with TRBD1. The germline V gene encodes CDR1 SGDLS and CDR2 YYNGEE. With 3 bases clipped from V and 6 bases from J, the junction kept 2 bases outside the gene matches. There are 12 residues in the CDR3. The CDR3 sequence is CASSATGGEQYF. CDR3 coding DNA: TGTGCCAGCAGCGCCACAGGGGGCGAGCAGTACTTC.

This chain joins TRBV7-2 and TRBJ2-3; 12 bases are shared with TRBD2. The CDR3 runs 15 residues. CDR1 SGHTA and CDR2 FQGNSA come from the germline V gene. Trimming took 4 bases from V and 6 from J; bases not matched to a gene: 5. The DNA for the CDR3 is TGTGCCAGCAGCTACCAAACTAGCGGGGGGGATACGCAGTATTTT. It is translated as CASSYQTSGGDTQYF.

CDR3 DNA sequence: TGCGCCAGCAGTCGACAGGGTACAAACATTCAGTACTTC. As protein: CASSRQGTNIQYF. The chain recombines TRBV5-1 with TRBJ2-4; 7 positions agree with TRBD1. The trim removed 5 bases at V and 6 bases at J, leaving 5 bases unmatched. The CDR3 sequence is 13 residues long. Germline values: CDR1 SGHRS, CDR2 YFSETQ. Full variable domain (missing parts from reference TRBV5-1 and TRBJ2-4): KAGVTQTPRYLIKTRGQQVTLSCSPISGHRSVSWYQQTPGQGLQFLFEYFSETQRNKGNFPGRFSGRQFSNSRSEMNVSTLELGDSALYLCASSRQGTNIQYFGAGTRLSVL.

This chain joins TRBV10-3 and TRBJ2-7; TRBD1 aligns across 9 bases. The V gene end was trimmed by 7 bases and the J gene end by 3 bases; junction bases not matched to a gene: 4. CDR1 ENHRY and CDR2 SYGVKD come from the germline V gene. The CDR3 extends over 13 amino acids. The DNA of the CDR3 is TGTGCCATCACCTTGGGACAGGGCTACGAGCAGTACTTC. The encoded protein is CAITLGQGYEQYF.